A few counts support the clone carrying this T cell receptor beta chain. These data are taken from a study of T-cell reconstitution after alpha-beta-depleted transplantation in children. Unique molecular identifiers featured in how the TCRbeta library was prepared. TCRdb re-derived calls from the PCR reads in MiXCR, one entry per CDR3 protein. The repertoire includes 500,000 to 600,000 distinct CDR3 sequences, around 20% of them detected once, and about 3.1% sits in the top ten. V dropped 1 base and J dropped 7; count of bases not matched to a gene: 3. CDR1 is LGHDT and CDR2 is YNNKEL in the germline V gene (reference sequence). The CDR3 extends over 14 amino acids.

This sequence originates from a human donor who donated a stem cell graft to a child with acute lymphoblastic leukemia. This material consisted of PBMCs from the stem cell graft donor, taken from the stem cell graft. The V call is TRBV3-1, the J call TRBJ2-1; 8 positions match TRBD2. CDR3 amino acids: CASSQAGGDNEQFF. The CDR3, as DNA: TGTGCCAGCAGCCAAGCCGGGGGGGATAATGAGCAGTTCTTC.